Shown below are 28 T cell receptor beta chains from a single sample sequenced in a study of T cells in Graves' hyperthyroidism and ophthalmopathy. Regions amplified from RNA transcripts were the TCR beta CDR3 regions. Primed by the HTBI set, a first-round RT-PCR was run on the TCR CDR3. TCRdb independently ran MiXCR on the multiplex PCR reads; one entry per CDR3 protein. Of around 350,000 distinct CDR3 sequences in the sample, 15% to 19% were seen once. The sample comprised blood. The receptors shown here come from a woman aged 18-29 years with Graves' hyperthyroidism that later progressed to Graves' ophthalmopathy.

This clonotype occurred many times. V is TRBV20-1 and J is TRBJ2-3, with TRBD1 identical over 9 bases. Germline assignment: CDR1 DFQATT and CDR2 SNEGSKA (reference sequence). The V segment lost 5 bases and the J segment 6 bases; nucleotides outside the gene matches: 15. The CDR3 is 16 residues long. In nucleotides, the CDR3 is TGCAGTGCTCCGGGACAGGGACATGTCGGACCCGATACGCAGTATTTT. This translates into CSAPGQGHVGPDTQYF.

A note on this clonotype: Its ends do not fully match the called genes, so a read error is possible. The CDR3 sequence is CGSRLGPYLGTEAFF. For the CDR3, the DNA is TGTGGCAGCAGATTGGGACCGTACCTCGGCACTGAAGCTTTCTTT. The chain has TRBV2 and TRBJ1-1; maybe TRBD1 (5 bases). This CDR3 comprises 15 residues. Germline V gene lookup returns CDR1 SNHLY and CDR2 FYNNEI.

This clonotype showed up many times. The V and J genes are TRBV7-9 and TRBJ2-4, with TRBD2 identical over 7 bases. This CDR3 is built from 19 residues. Germline CDR1 reads SEHNR; CDR2 reads FQNEAQ (reference sequence). J gave up 0 bases and V 5 bases, and 16 bases lay outside the gene matches. CDR3 coding DNA: TGTGCCAGCAGCCCCCACCAGGCCCCAGCGGGACTAGCCAAAAACATTCAGTACTTC. This translates into CASSPHQAPAGLAKNIQYF.

On this clonotype: No conserved phenylalanine or tryptophan ends this CDR3, so it is likely a read error. The chain is built from TRBV6-1 and TRBJ2-6, with no clear D. Germline V CDR1 and CDR2: MNHNS, SASEGT. Trimming removed 7 bases from V and 2 bases from J, with 6 bases in between. The CDR3 runs to 13 residues. The CDR3 DNA sequence: TGTGCCAGCACAGAGGCTGGGGCCAACGTCCTGACTCTC. It encodes CASTEAGANVLTL.

This chain connects TRBV10-3 to TRBJ2-3; D possibly uses TRBD1 or TRBD2 (5 bases each). The CDR3 sequence is 16 residues long. Deletions cut 10 bases from V and 0 bases from J, with 20 bases between. Germline values: CDR1 ENHRY, CDR2 SYGVKD. The CDR3, as DNA: TGTGCCACCGTATCGGCTCGGGACCAAAGCACAGATACGCAGTATTTT. Protein: CATVSARDQSTDTQYF.

The chain carries TRBV2 and TRBJ2-1; 8 bases line up with TRBD2. Germline loops: CDR1 SNHLY, CDR2 FYNNEI. This CDR3 spans 13 amino acids. The J segment lost 5 bases and the V segment lost 6 bases, leaving 3 bases of the junction unmatched. As DNA, the CDR3 is TGTGCCAGCAGGCTGGGACTAGACAATGAGCAGTTCTTC. Protein sequence: CASRLGLDNEQFF.

This clonotype was recorded many times. The J gene is TRBJ1-2, the V gene TRBV28; 10 nucleotides agree with TRBD1. The J segment lost 3 bases and the V segment lost 7 bases, leaving 8 bases of the junction unmatched. Germline-derived CDR1 and CDR2 are MDHEN and SYDVKM. This CDR3 spans 15 amino acids. The CDR3 coding sequence is TGTGCCAGCAAGACAGGGGGCGGCCTCGACTATGGCTACACCTTC. Translation gives CASKTGGGLDYGYTF.

Comments on this clonotype: A much larger clone is a single base away; this may be a read error. The chain couples TRBV6-1 to TRBJ1-5; D is possibly TRBD1 (6 bases). CDR1 and CDR2 from the germline V gene are MNHNS and SASEGT. This CDR3 is 16 amino acids long. Between the trimmed V and J ends, which lost 4 bases and 5 bases, there was a span of 18 bases. This chain's CDR3 is CASSVRATGWDQPQHF. CDR3 DNA sequence: TGTGCCAGCAGTGTGAGGGCCACAGGGTGGGATCAGCCCCAGCATTTT.

This clonotype was observed a few times. The V call is TRBV10-3, the J call TRBJ2-2, with 7 bases fitting TRBD1. Germline V lookup: CDR1 ENHRY, CDR2 SYGVKD. The CDR3 spans 16 residues. J was trimmed by 7 bases and V by 4 bases; bases with no gene match: 12. CDR3 nucleotides: TGTGCCATCAGTGGGTCCGGGGCCGCAGGGGGCGGGGAGCTGTTTTTT. This encodes CAISGSGAAGGGELFF.

This clonotype came up a few times. The chain links TRBV20-1 to TRBJ1-6, with D possibly TRBD1 on 5 matching bases. V dropped 3 bases and J dropped 10 bases, with 16 bases sitting between them. Per germline, CDR1 DFQATT and CDR2 SNEGSKA (reference sequence). The CDR3 extends over 14 amino acids. Here the CDR3 reads CSASDPRDLSPLHF. The CDR3 nucleotides read TGCAGTGCTAGTGATCCCAGGGACCTCTCACCCCTCCACTTT.

At least ten counts were recorded for this clonotype. The chain uses TRBV3-1 and TRBJ2-3; no clear D gene. Germline V lookup: CDR1 LGHDT, CDR2 YNNKEL (reference sequence). CDR3 length: 16 residues. With 4 bases removed from V and 2 bases from J, the gap between germline ends came to 16 bases. The CDR3 coding sequence is TGTGCCAGCAGCCCCGGAGCCGGGCGGAACACAGATACGCAGTATTTT. Translating it yields CASSPGAGRNTDTQYF.

In its sample, this clonotype was seen a few times. The rearrangement links TRBV4-1 to TRBJ2-5; D may match TRBD1 or TRBD2 (6 bases each). The CDR3 consists of 15 residues. Germline V CDR1 and CDR2: MGHRA, YSYEKL. V dropped 1 base and J dropped 5 bases, with 14 bases sitting between them. The CDR3 DNA sequence: TGCGCCAGCAGCCAAGGGAGGGGGAGCGGGGAGACCCAGTACTTC. This translates into CASSQGRGSGETQYF.

The chain uses TRBV5-8 and TRBJ1-2; D not resolved. The germline gives CDR1 SGHTS, CDR2 YDEGEE. V was pared by 4 bases and J by 4 bases, with 23 bases between. The CDR3 spans 17 residues. The CDR3 is CASSPPQGGLPLYGYTF. CDR3 nucleotides: TGTGCCAGCAGCCCGCCCCAAGGCGGTCTTCCCCTCTATGGCTACACCTTC.

At least ten counts were recorded for this clonotype. The rearrangement joins TRBV6-1 to TRBJ2-1; TRBD2 agrees at 7 bases. The junction had 9 bases not matched to a gene; V was cut back by 6 bases and J by 7 bases. Germline loops: CDR1 MNHNS, CDR2 SASEGT. This CDR3 spans 14 amino acids. The CDR3 is CASRTGTMGNEQFF. CDR3 nucleotide sequence: TGTGCCAGCAGAACCGGGACTATGGGTAATGAGCAGTTCTTC.

This clonotype has a count of ten or more. This chain joins TRBV5-1 and TRBJ1-1; D perhaps matches TRBD1 (6 bases). Trimming cost V 0 bases and J 5 bases, with 8 bases left between them. CDR3 length equals 13 residues. In germline, CDR1 is SGHRS, CDR2 YFSETQ. The CDR3 loop reads CASSLAGETEAFF. The CDR3 coding sequence is TGCGCCAGCAGCTTGGCAGGGGAGACTGAAGCTTTCTTT.

The sample holds many counts of this clonotype. This rearrangement joins TRBV27 to TRBJ2-7; 8 bases are shared with TRBD2. Per germline, CDR1 MNHEY and CDR2 SMNVEV (reference sequence). Trimming cost V 4 bases and J 4 bases; bases outside gene matches: 15. The CDR3 is 17 residues long. The CDR3 sequence: CASSSFASGGPQYEQYF. In DNA form, the CDR3 reads TGTGCCAGCAGTTCATTTGCCTCGGGAGGGCCTCAATACGAGCAGTACTTC.

This clonotype appeared a few times. The chain is built from TRBV30 and TRBJ2-7; 7 nucleotides line up with TRBD2. CDR3 size: 14 residues. The ends lost 1 base at V and 1 base at J; junction bases unmatched: 4. The germline gives CDR1 GTSNPN, CDR2 SVGIG (reference sequence). The CDR3 sequence: CAWSELALSYEQYF. In DNA form, the CDR3 reads TGTGCCTGGAGTGAACTAGCGCTTTCCTACGAGCAGTACTTC.

This clonotype showed up many times. This rearrangement joins TRBV3-1 to TRBJ2-4; 9 nucleotides match TRBD2. This CDR3 region has 18 residues. J gave up 0 bases and V 2 bases, and 8 bases lay outside the gene matches. Per the germline V gene, CDR1 is LGHDT and CDR2 is YNNKEL (reference sequence). The CDR3 DNA reads as TGTGCCAGCAGCCAAACGGCGGGAGGGATTCTAGCCAAAAACATTCAGTACTTC. As protein: CASSQTAGGILAKNIQYF.

This clonotype was observed many times. The gene calls are TRBV6-2 or TRBV6-3 and TRBJ2-7; 7 nucleotides align to TRBD1. From germline, CDR1 is MNHEY and CDR2 SVGEGT. This CDR3 is built from 15 residues. With 3 bases clipped from V and 3 bases from J, the junction kept 8 bases outside the gene matches. CDR3 protein: CASSYSQGDFYEQYF. The CDR3, as DNA: TGTGCCAGCAGTTATAGCCAGGGGGATTTCTACGAGCAGTACTTC.

Points on this clonotype: This could be a read error, since a much larger clone is one nucleotide away. The rearrangement joins TRBV20-1 to TRBJ2-1; D unresolved. CDR3 length: 13 residues. CDR1 and CDR2 (germline): DFQATT, SNEGSKA (reference sequence). The V end was cut by 4 bases, the J end by 0 bases, with 7 bases between. The CDR3 region has the DNA TGCAGTGCTATTCTGAGCTCCTACAATGAGCAGTTCTTC. Its translation: CSAILSSYNEQFF.

This clonotype occurred a few times. The chain carries TRBV6-1 and TRBJ2-3, with 9 bases identical to TRBD2. In germline, CDR1 is MNHNS, CDR2 SASEGT. With V trimmed by 5 bases and J by 0 bases, 12 bases remained unmatched. This CDR3 has 18 residues. CDR3 loop: CASSPHRRGGPSTDTQYF. The CDR3 DNA is TGTGCCAGCAGTCCTCACCGGCGGGGGGGCCCTAGCACAGATACGCAGTATTTT.

Ten or more counts support this clonotype. V usage is TRBV6-5 and J usage is TRBJ2-7, with 8 bases aligning to TRBD2. CDR1 is MNHEY and CDR2 is SVGAGI in the germline V gene. V trimming: 0 bases; J trimming: 4 bases; junction bases outside the gene matches: 11. This CDR3 has 17 residues. The CDR3 nucleotides are TGTGCCAGCAGTTACTCGACTCGATCCGGGAGGGTATACGAGCAGTACTTC. This codes for CASSYSTRSGRVYEQYF.

This clonotype has at least ten counts. This sequence joins TRBV11-2 and TRBJ1-2; tentatively, D is TRBD1 (6 bases). There are 15 residues in the CDR3. Trimming left V 1 base short and J 0 bases short, with 9 bases between. Germline V gene sequence: CDR1 SGHAT, CDR2 FQNNGV. The CDR3 DNA is TGTGCCAGCAGCTTAGTGGGACACACTAACTATGGCTACACCTTC. Its protein product is CASSLVGHTNYGYTF.

In this sample, this clonotype turned up a few times. The chain recombines TRBV12-3 or TRBV12-4 with TRBJ2-1, with D perhaps given as TRBD1 or TRBD2 (5 bases each). The CDR3 is made up of 14 amino acids. V lost 6 bases to trimming and J lost 4 bases, with 13 bases between them. This CDR3 reads CASRGPRGYNEQFF. CDR3 DNA: TGTGCCAGCAGGGGACCAAGAGGATACAATGAGCAGTTCTTC.

This clonotype occurred many times. This chain links TRBV20-1 with TRBJ2-7, with D possibly matching TRBD2 (6 bases). The germline V and J ends were trimmed by 3 bases and 2 bases, with 17 bases remaining between them. The CDR3 is 15 amino acids. CDR1 DFQATT and CDR2 SNEGSKA come from the germline V gene (reference sequence). The CDR3 sequence is CSASDHGTPTYEQYF. The CDR3 nucleotides are TGCAGTGCTAGTGACCACGGGACTCCCACCTACGAGCAGTACTTC.

V is TRBV15 and J is TRBJ2-1; D gene ambiguous. Trimming left V 3 bases short and J 10 bases short, with 25 bases between. The germline gives CDR1 LNHNV, CDR2 YYDKDF (reference sequence). CDR3 length equals 17 residues. CDR3 amino acids: CATSSATHRGVDREQFF. Written as DNA, the CDR3 is TGTGCCACCAGCAGCGCCACGCACCGAGGAGTAGATCGCGAGCAGTTCTTC.

This clonotype has a count of ten or more. The chain employs TRBV10-2 and TRBJ2-5; TRBD2 matches at 7 bases. The germline gives CDR1 WSHSY, CDR2 SAAADI. The CDR3 length is 12 residues. V trimming: 7 bases; J trimming: 4 bases; junction bases outside the gene matches: 3. This CDR3 is CASTGGGETQYF. DNA of the CDR3: TGCGCCAGCACTGGGGGGGGAGAGACCCAGTACTTC.

This clonotype came up a few times. The chain carries TRBV4-1 and TRBJ1-3, with unresolved D. V was pared by 2 bases and J by 0 bases, with 14 bases between. Germline V CDR1 and CDR2: MGHRA, YSYEKL. This CDR3 spans 17 amino acids. The CDR3 DNA is TGCGCCAGCAGCCAAATACGGACGGTCCTCTCTGGAAACACCATATATTTT. Translation gives CASSQIRTVLSGNTIYF.